This T cell receptor beta chain was obtained from a study of cytomegalovirus exposure and HLA in healthy donors. With respect to this clone: What it recognizes is unknown.

Broader study findings: Using the classifier, cytomegalovirus status was reportedly diagnosed with high specificity and sensitivity. In a later analysis, specific HLA alleles were associated with 16,000 or so TCR beta sequences at a 0.05 false discovery rate.

The CDR3 consists of 14 residues. Germline CDR1 reads SSHAT; CDR2 reads FNYEAQ (reference sequence). V shed 5 bases and J 3 bases; nucleotides not matched to a gene: 4. The study ran its PCR with 60 Vbeta and 13 Jbeta primers. Only in-frame clones appear in the TCRdb table, and some are missing; sequencing was by immunoSEQ multiplex PCR. The sample lists 170,000 or so clones, 77% occurring once. V and J are TRBV7-7 and TRBJ2-5, with TRBD1 matching 9 bases. The source material was PBMCs. This receptor was obtained from a woman aged 25 to 39 in good health and CMV-seropositive. The CDR3 region is CASSPDRGEETQYF. The DNA for the CDR3 is TGTGCCAGCAGCCCTGACAGGGGGGAAGAGACCCAGTACTTC.